This T cell receptor beta chain originates from a study of spatial heterogeneity in lung cancer. V shed 1 base and J shed 3 bases, with 12 bases lying between them. This CDR3 contains 16 residues. Germline CDR1 SGHTA, CDR2 FQGNSA. In its sample, this clonotype is medium-sized. Being off target in a library aimed at alpha chains, this beta chain has a size of little meaning. As for time point: sample taken at primary tumor resection. Unsorted whole RNA from tumor, nontumor lung or frozen PBMC underwent sequencing. The donors were 55 to 80 patients with non-small cell lung cancer that was early-stage and untreated. Each CDR3 protein gets one entry after TCRdb re-called the 5' RACE reads with MiXCR. The sample contains roughly 10,000 distinct CDR3 sequences, roughly 3.5% of which appear only once.

Sequencing was performed on PBMCs, taken at surgery. The chain recombines TRBV7-2 with TRBJ2-2; unclear D gene. This TCR was recovered from a female donor with early-stage non-small cell lung cancer. This CDR3 is CASSLVFAKDTGELFF. The DNA of the CDR3 is TGTGCCAGCAGCTTAGTTTTCGCCAAAGACACCGGGGAGCTGTTTTTT.